Listed below are T cell receptor beta chains from one sample, sequenced in a study of T cells expressing NK-cell markers. Using the 5' RACE reads, TCRdb records one entry per CDR3 protein without DNA. In all, the sample yields 500,000 to 600,000 distinct CDR3 sequences. The material sequenced was blood T cells: a sorted CD56 or NKG2C T cell subset, CD4+ or CD8+ T cells, or bulk PBMC T cells (not recorded which). These receptor sequences come from a man between 18 and 29 years old in good health. Both conserved end residues are part of each CDR3.

TRBV4-3	TRBJ2-7	CASSQVFPDSYEQYF
TRBV11-2	TRBJ2-1	CASSLEASGRFF
TRBV5-1	TRBJ2-5	CASSFWDWLGETQYF
TRBV28	TRBJ2-7	CASRQGYSYEQYF
TRBV10-1	TRBJ2-3	CASSGQVGRIDTQYF
TRBV7-8	TRBJ1-5	CASGQGAYQPQHF
TRBV6-5	TRBJ2-1	CASSYLAGYRNEQFF
TRBV7-9	TRBJ2-4	CASSSIITRTDLTKNIQYF
TRBV10-3	TRBJ2-1	CATRRGDPSYNEQFF
TRBV19	TRBJ1-2	CASSMGARALRYTF